Listed here are 30 T cell receptor beta chains from one sample, sequenced in a study of blood T cell repertoires in COVID-19. Measured with immunoSEQ multiplex PCR; TCRdb has only the in-frame clones, and not every one. This table holds approximately 260,000 clones, 70% to 90% found once. The sample was peripheral blood. The receptors derive from a woman between 65 and 79 years old with acute or convalescent COVID-19.

This CDR3 is CASSIAGGAANEQYF. The CDR3 DNA reads TGTGCCAGTAGTATAGCCGGGGGGGCGGCAAACGAGCAGTACTTC. The V gene is TRBV19, the J gene TRBJ2-7; 8 bases fit TRBD2. J was trimmed by 5 bases and V by 1 base; bases with no gene match: 7. CDR1 is LNHDA and CDR2 is SQIVND in the germline V gene (reference sequence). The CDR3 extends over 15 amino acids.

The rearrangement joins TRBV5-1 to TRBJ2-5, with D unresolved. The CDR3 sequence is 15 residues long. Trimming removed 2 bases from V and 3 bases from J, with 14 bases in between. In germline, CDR1 is SGHRS, CDR2 YFSETQ. CDR3 nucleotides: TGCGCCAGCAGCTTCACAGCAGCTTCGGAAGAGACCCAGTACTTC. It encodes CASSFTAASEETQYF.

About this clone itself: Distinct nucleotide sequences in the sample also encode this CDR3. V and J are TRBV19 and TRBJ1-1; D is undetermined. With 3 bases removed from V and 2 bases from J, the gap between germline ends came to 10 bases. CDR1 LNHDA and CDR2 SQIVND come from the germline V gene (reference sequence). This CDR3 region has 14 residues. This chain's CDR3 is CASSIPRGNTEAFF. CDR3 DNA sequence: TGTGCCAGTAGTATCCCTCGGGGAAACACTGAAGCTTTCTTT.

This clone was recorded a few times. V gene TRBV5-5 combines with J gene TRBJ1-1, with TRBD1 as a possible D gene (5 bases). The V and J ends lost 5 bases and 4 bases respectively, with 12 bases between them. This CDR3 is 13 amino acids long. From germline, CDR1 is SGHKS and CDR2 YYEKEE (reference sequence). The CDR3 nucleotides read TGTGCCAGCAGTTCTACAGGTGCCACTGAAGCTTTCTTT. Translating it yields CASSSTGATEAFF.

This clone was recorded a few times. The rearrangement uses TRBV4-1 and TRBJ1-5; D not certain. Germline assignment: CDR1 MGHRA and CDR2 YSYEKL. Trimming cost V 1 base and J 7 bases, with 14 bases left between them. The CDR3 extends over 15 amino acids. The CDR3 sequence is CASSQAEAGRQPQHF. CDR3 bases: TGCGCCAGCAGCCAAGCTGAGGCGGGCCGACAGCCCCAGCATTTT.

The count of this clone is one. Here the CDR3 reads CASSLARDRGTDTQYF. In DNA form, the CDR3 reads TGTGCCAGCAGCTTAGCAAGGGACAGGGGAACAGATACGCAGTATTTT. The chain is built from TRBV7-8 and TRBJ2-3, with TRBD1 matching 10 bases. Germline CDR1 and CDR2: SGHVS and FQNEAQ. The CDR3 covers 16 residues. V trimming: 0 bases; J trimming: 3 bases; junction bases outside the gene matches: 3.

This sequence joins TRBV5-5 and TRBJ1-4; the D is unclear. This CDR3 region has 15 residues. The germline V gene encodes CDR1 SGHKS and CDR2 YYEKEE (reference sequence). Trimming removed 3 bases at V and 7 bases at J, with 16 bases between. CDR3 DNA: TGTGCCAGCAGCTATACCGGGTCCCCGGGTGAAAAACTGTTTTTT. Protein: CASSYTGSPGEKLFF.

This sequence joins TRBV18 and TRBJ2-1; the D gene is possibly TRBD2 (6 bases). CDR3 length equals 17 residues. Germline V gives CDR1 KGHSH, CDR2 LQKENI. With 3 bases removed from V and 0 bases from J, the gap between germline ends came to 15 bases. The CDR3 sequence is CASSPPTAGSSYNEQFF. The CDR3 DNA reads TGTGCCAGCTCACCCCCGACTGCGGGGAGCTCCTACAATGAGCAGTTCTTC.

V gene TRBV3-1 (or the pseudogene TRBV3-2) combines with J gene TRBJ1-2, with D perhaps matching TRBD1 (6 bases). CDR1 and CDR2 from the germline V gene are LGHDT and YNNKEL (reference sequence). This CDR3 spans 16 amino acids. Between the trimmed V and J ends, which lost 5 bases and 6 bases, there was a span of 22 bases. Here the CDR3 reads CASSSRDTPRRDGYTF. In DNA form, the CDR3 reads TGTGCCAGCAGCTCCCGGGACACGCCGCGTCGGGATGGCTACACCTTC.

The V gene is TRBV6-5, the J gene TRBJ1-2; the D is unclear. The germline V and J ends were trimmed by 2 bases and 6 bases, with 13 bases remaining between them. This CDR3 is 14 amino acids long. Germline V lookup: CDR1 MNHEY, CDR2 SVGAGI. The CDR3 sequence: CASSYRAGFDGYTF. In nucleotides, the CDR3 is TGTGCCAGCAGTTACCGAGCGGGTTTTGATGGCTACACCTTC.

The V call is TRBV5-1, the J call TRBJ1-1; TRBD1 aligns across 7 bases. V was pared by 5 bases and J by 3 bases, with 7 bases of the junction left unmatched. The CDR3 loop spans 14 amino acids. Germline V gene lookup returns CDR1 SGHRS and CDR2 YFSETQ. The DNA for the CDR3 is TGCGCCAGCAGGAACAGGGGAGGCGACACTGAAGCTTTCTTT. This encodes CASRNRGGDTEAFF. The full variable domain, rest sourced from reference TRBV5-1 and TRBJ1-1, is KAGVTQTPRYLIKTRGQQVTLSCSPISGHRSVSWYQQTPGQGLQFLFEYFSETQRNKGNFPGRFSGRQFSNSRSEMNVSTLELGDSALYLCASRNRGGDTEAFFGQGTRLTVV.

The J gene is TRBJ1-3, the V gene TRBV5-1; no reliable D call. This CDR3 spans 14 amino acids. Between the trimmed V and J ends, which lost 4 bases and 5 bases, there was a span of 13 bases. Germline lookup yields CDR1 SGHRS and CDR2 YFSETQ. For the CDR3, the DNA is TGCGCCAGCAGCCCCGGCGGGGATAGAAACACCATATATTTT. As protein: CASSPGGDRNTIYF.

This chain links TRBV19 with TRBJ1-6; D possibly corresponds to TRBD1 (6 bases). Germline V lookup: CDR1 LNHDA, CDR2 SQIVND (reference sequence). The V end was cut by 3 bases, the J end by 10 bases, with 13 bases between. The CDR3 spans 14 residues. CDR3 bases: TGTGCCAGTAGTATTGGACAGAGAGACTCACCCCTCCACTTT. It yields the protein CASSIGQRDSPLHF.

This chain links TRBV6-5 with TRBJ1-5; weak D call: TRBD1 (6 bases). This CDR3 is built from 14 residues. Per the germline V gene, CDR1 is MNHEY and CDR2 is SVGAGI. Trimming shortened V by 6 bases and J by 2 bases, and 11 bases separated the two germline ends. CDR3 sequence reads: CASSLGGGNQPQHF. CDR3 bases: TGTGCCAGCAGCTTAGGGGGGGGCAATCAGCCCCAGCATTTT.

The chain carries TRBV6-6 and TRBJ2-1, with a weak D call TRBD2 (6 bases). This CDR3 is built from 15 residues. Germline loops: CDR1 MNHNY, CDR2 SVGAGI (reference sequence). Trimming pared 0 bases from V and 4 bases from J, leaving 10 bases between. The CDR3 reads CASSYSRGSYNEQFF. DNA for the CDR3: TGTGCCAGCAGTTACTCCCGGGGGTCGTACAATGAGCAGTTCTTC.

The chain combines TRBV2 with TRBJ2-1; no definite D call. The CDR3 is 10 residues long. The germline gives CDR1 SNHLY, CDR2 FYNNEI. Trimming removed 4 bases from V and 8 bases from J, with 3 bases in between. The CDR3 loop reads CASSAHEQFF. The DNA for the CDR3 is TGTGCCAGCAGTGCTCATGAGCAGTTCTTC.

The V gene is TRBV29-1, the J gene TRBJ1-1; 7 bases fit TRBD1. The germline gives CDR1 SQVTM, CDR2 ANQGSEA. The CDR3 loop spans 12 amino acids. Germline trimming cut 7 bases from V and 0 bases from J; bases unmatched to any gene: 2. Written as DNA, the CDR3 is TGCAGCGGGGACAGTCTGAACACTGAAGCTTTCTTT. This codes for CSGDSLNTEAFF.

The CDR3 sequence: CASSGTGGTEQFF. The CDR3, as DNA: TGTGCCAGCAGCGGGACAGGGGGCACTGAGCAGTTCTTC. The J gene is TRBJ2-1, the V gene TRBV5-5, with 12 positions matching TRBD1. From germline, CDR1 is SGHKS and CDR2 YYEKEE (reference sequence). J gave up 9 bases and V 4 bases, and 2 bases lay outside the gene matches. This CDR3 contains 13 residues.

The rearrangement uses TRBV9 and TRBJ2-3, with 9 bases aligning to TRBD2. V shed 4 bases and J 6 bases; nucleotides not matched to a gene: 12. The CDR3 sequence is 16 residues long. The germline gives CDR1 SGDLS, CDR2 YYNGEE. The CDR3 region has the DNA TGTGCCAGCAGCTACAATCGCGGGGGGGCCTTGGATACGCAGTATTTT. It specifies CASSYNRGGALDTQYF.

The J gene is TRBJ1-5, the V gene TRBV19, with D unresolved. The CDR3 spans 17 residues. Germline V gene sequence: CDR1 LNHDA, CDR2 SQIVND (reference sequence). V was clipped by 6 bases and J by 4 bases, with 22 bases between them. CDR3 sequence (DNA): TGTGCCAGTAGGAGGTCGCCAGGAGGAATCGGAAATCAGCCCCAGCATTTT. As protein: CASRRSPGGIGNQPQHF.

The gene calls are TRBV7-2 and TRBJ1-4; D may be TRBD1 (5 bases). Germline V CDR1 and CDR2: SGHTA, FQGNSA. V shed 8 bases and J shed 4 bases, with 11 bases lying between them. The CDR3 extends over 13 amino acids. The CDR3: CASRVGGNEKLFF. The CDR3, as DNA: TGTGCCAGCCGCGTGGGGGGTAATGAAAAACTGTTTTTT.

The gene calls are TRBV5-4 and TRBJ2-1; 13 bases match TRBD2. Trimming cost V 3 bases and J 9 bases; bases outside gene matches: 9. The CDR3 consists of 16 residues. Per the germline V gene, CDR1 is SGHNT and CDR2 is YYREEE (reference sequence). The CDR3 nucleotides are TGTGCCAGCAGCTCCGGGACTAGCGGGGTGCGGGGTGAGCAGTTCTTC. As protein: CASSSGTSGVRGEQFF.

This chain uses TRBV15 with TRBJ1-2; the D gene is possibly TRBD1 (5 bases). This CDR3 is built from 15 residues. The V end was cut by 4 bases, the J end by 7 bases, with 19 bases between. Germline-derived CDR1 and CDR2 are LNHNV and YYDKDF (reference sequence). The CDR3 nucleotides read TGTGCCACCAGCACCCCCTTGGGGGGAATGAGTGGCTACACCTTC. It codes for CATSTPLGGMSGYTF. Based on the CDR3 plus reference TRBV15 and TRBJ1-2, the full variable domain is DAMVIQNPRYQVTQFGKPVTLSCSQTLNHNVMYWYQQKSSQAPKLLFHYYDKDFNNEADTPDNFQSRRPNTSFCFLDIRSPGLGDTAMYLCATSTPLGGMSGYTFGSGTRLTVV.

This clone appeared once. V is TRBV5-6 and J is TRBJ1-1, with a possible D match to TRBD1 (6 bases). The CDR3 has 14 amino acids. From germline, CDR1 is SGHDT and CDR2 YYEEEE. The ends were cut back, 5 bases at V and 1 base at J, with 12 bases in the middle. CDR3 residues: CASSPQGRNTEAFF. The CDR3 DNA reads TGTGCCAGCAGTCCGCAGGGGAGGAACACTGAAGCTTTCTTT.

This clone appeared a single time. The J gene is TRBJ2-7, the V gene TRBV3-1 (or the pseudogene TRBV3-2), with 8 bases that match TRBD1. There are 14 residues in the CDR3. Germline V gene lookup returns CDR1 LGHDT and CDR2 YNNKEL (reference sequence). The V gene end was trimmed by 4 bases and the J gene end by 5 bases; junction bases not matched to a gene: 7. CDR3 DNA: TGTGCCAGCAGCCCCCGGACAGGGCGTGACGAGCAGTACTTC. Encoded protein: CASSPRTGRDEQYF.

The chain uses TRBV5-1 and TRBJ2-5; 7 bases line up with TRBD1. The CDR3 loop spans 15 amino acids. The germline gives CDR1 SGHRS, CDR2 YFSETQ. Germline trimming cut 0 bases from V and 5 bases from J; bases unmatched to any gene: 7. The CDR3 here is CASSLEQGEWETQYF. CDR3 coding DNA: TGCGCCAGCAGCTTGGAGCAGGGGGAGTGGGAGACCCAGTACTTC.

This chain joins TRBV2 and TRBJ1-1; D is possibly TRBD1 (5 bases). CDR1 and CDR2 from the germline V gene are SNHLY and FYNNEI. This CDR3 is 13 amino acids long. V was cut by 10 bases and J by 6 bases, with 18 bases left in between. CDR3 DNA: TGTGCCACCCGTCAAGGGGTTTCAGCTGAAGCTTTCTTT. This sequence encodes CATRQGVSAEAFF.

The V call is TRBV9, the J call TRBJ2-2, with D unclear. Deletions cut 1 base from V and 3 bases from J, with 4 bases between. The germline gives CDR1 SGDLS, CDR2 YYNGEE. This CDR3 contains 13 residues. In DNA, the CDR3 is TGTGCCAGCAGCGTACGAGACACCGGGGAGCTGTTTTTT. This sequence encodes CASSVRDTGELFF.

V and J are TRBV12-5 and TRBJ2-3, with 12 bases that match TRBD2. V lost 2 bases, J lost 5 bases, and 11 bases stayed unmatched. CDR1 is LGHNT and CDR2 is FRNRAP in the germline V gene. The CDR3 contains 18 residues. Here the CDR3 DNA reads TGTGCTAGTGGTTTGCCCTCTCGACTAGCGGGGGATGTAGATACGCAGTATTTT. Amino acids: CASGLPSRLAGDVDTQYF.

This chain joins TRBV4-1 and TRBJ2-1; the match to TRBD2 covers 7 bases. This CDR3 comprises 16 residues. Germline loops: CDR1 MGHRA, CDR2 YSYEKL. The J segment lost 3 bases and the V segment lost 4 bases, leaving 9 bases of the junction unmatched. CDR3 sequence reads: CASSPRELALYNEQFF. CDR3 sequence (DNA): TGCGCCAGCAGCCCGCGCGAACTAGCGCTCTACAATGAGCAGTTCTTC.